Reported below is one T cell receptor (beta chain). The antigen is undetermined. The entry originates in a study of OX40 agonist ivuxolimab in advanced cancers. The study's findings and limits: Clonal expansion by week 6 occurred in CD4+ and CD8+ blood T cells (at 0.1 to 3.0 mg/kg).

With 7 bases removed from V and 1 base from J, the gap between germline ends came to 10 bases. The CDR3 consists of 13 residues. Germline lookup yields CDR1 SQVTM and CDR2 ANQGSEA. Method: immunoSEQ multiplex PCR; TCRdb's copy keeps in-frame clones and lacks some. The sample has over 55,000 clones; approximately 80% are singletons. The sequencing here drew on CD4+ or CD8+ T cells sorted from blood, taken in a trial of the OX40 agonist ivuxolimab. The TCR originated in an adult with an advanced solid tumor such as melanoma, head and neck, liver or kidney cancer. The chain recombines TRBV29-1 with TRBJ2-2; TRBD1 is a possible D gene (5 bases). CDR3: CSADGQNTGELFF. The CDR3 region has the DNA TGCAGCGCCGACGGACAGAACACCGGGGAGCTGTTTTTT.